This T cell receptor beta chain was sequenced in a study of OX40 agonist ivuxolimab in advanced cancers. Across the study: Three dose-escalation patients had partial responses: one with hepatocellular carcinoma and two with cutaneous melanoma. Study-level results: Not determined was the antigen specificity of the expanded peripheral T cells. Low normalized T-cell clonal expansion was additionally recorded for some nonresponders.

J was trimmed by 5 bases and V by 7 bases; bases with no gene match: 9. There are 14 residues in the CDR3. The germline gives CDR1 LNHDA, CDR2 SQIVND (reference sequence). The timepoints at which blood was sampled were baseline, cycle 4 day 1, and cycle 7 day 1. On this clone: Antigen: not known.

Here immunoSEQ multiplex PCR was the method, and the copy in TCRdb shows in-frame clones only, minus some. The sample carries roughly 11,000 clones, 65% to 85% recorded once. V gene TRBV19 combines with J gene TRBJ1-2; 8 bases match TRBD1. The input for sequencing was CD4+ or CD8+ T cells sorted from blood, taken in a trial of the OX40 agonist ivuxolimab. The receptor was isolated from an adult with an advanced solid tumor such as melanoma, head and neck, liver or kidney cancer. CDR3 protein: CASIGAGGEYGYTF. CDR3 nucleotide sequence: TGTGCCAGTATCGGCGCAGGGGGCGAGTATGGCTACACCTTC.